This entry lists 3 T cell receptor beta chains sequenced from one sample in a study of blood T cell repertoires in COVID-19. Here immunoSEQ multiplex PCR was the method, and the copy in TCRdb shows in-frame clones only, minus some. The sample shows roughly 49,000 clones, more than 65% of them seen only once. Specimen: peripheral blood. The receptor set was obtained from a woman aged 65 to 85 with acute or convalescent COVID-19.

The V and J genes are TRBV7-9 and TRBJ2-3, with 7 nucleotides matching TRBD2. The CDR3 has 16 residues. Unmatched junction bases numbered 11, after V lost 3 bases and J lost 5 bases. Germline CDR1 is SEHNR and CDR2 is FQNEAQ (reference sequence). The CDR3 here is CASSFVGGGRRDTQYF. The CDR3 nucleotides are TGTGCCAGCAGCTTTGTCGGCGGGGGAAGAAGAGATACGCAGTATTTT.

The gene calls are TRBV3-1 (or the pseudogene TRBV3-2) and TRBJ2-3; D perhaps matches TRBD2 (6 bases). Trimming took 0 bases from V and 9 from J, leaving 10 bases between them. Germline V gene lookup returns CDR1 LGHDT and CDR2 YNNKEL (reference sequence). The CDR3 runs 13 residues. Here the CDR3 reads CASSQDRLATQYF. The CDR3 DNA reads as TGTGCCAGCAGCCAAGATAGGCTAGCGACGCAGTATTTT.

This rearrangement joins TRBV19 to TRBJ2-5; TRBD2 matches at 8 bases. Germline assignment: CDR1 LNHDA and CDR2 SQIVND (reference sequence). J was trimmed by 3 bases and V by 6 bases; bases with no gene match: 9. This CDR3 comprises 15 residues. The CDR3, as DNA: TGTGCCAGTAGCCCTAGCCGGGGGGGCGAAGAGACCCAGTACTTC. It yields the protein CASSPSRGGEETQYF.